This is a list of T cell receptor beta chains from one sample in a study of T cells in Graves' hyperthyroidism and ophthalmopathy. One entry per CDR3 protein results from TCRdb running MiXCR on the multiplex PCR reads. The sample includes hundreds of thousands of distinct CDR3 sequences, approximately 44% seen only once; the top ten take roughly 8.2%. Source material: peripheral blood or thyroid tissue (not recorded which). The receptors here all came from a woman in her late teens or twenties with Graves' hyperthyroidism. The CDR3 runs from the conserved cysteine through the conserved F or W. The D gene is left open where the match is weak. Only some rows state a clone size, as once, few, many or a class for expanded clones.

j_call	clone_size	d_call	v_call	cdr3_aa	cdr3_nt
TRBJ2-7	few	-	TRBV20-1	CSASRAASDYEQYF	TGCAGTGCTAGCAGGGCGGCCTCGGACTACGAGCAGTACTTC
TRBJ1-2	-	TRBD1	TRBV7-9	CASSLIFPTGRGYGYTF	TGTGCCAGCAGCTTAATTTTTCCGACAGGGAGAGGGTATGGCTACACCTTC
TRBJ1-1	many	-	TRBV7-8	CASGRGRTWNTEAFF	TGTGCCAGCGGCAGGGGCCGGACGTGGAACACTGAAGCTTTCTTT
TRBJ1-6	few	-	TRBV12-3/TRBV12-4	CASSFNNSPLHF	TGTGCCAGCAGTTTTAATAATTCACCCCTCCACTTT
TRBJ2-5	-	-	TRBV5-1	CASSSASGPWEETQYF	TGCGCCAGCAGCTCCGCCAGCGGGCCGTGGGAAGAGACCCAGTACTTC
TRBJ2-3	once	-	TRBV20-1	CSARDPSGGSTDTQYF	TGCAGTGCTAGAGATCCCAGCGGCGGAAGCACAGATACGCAGTATTTT
TRBJ2-5	-	-	TRBV25-1	CASSEFSGLKETQYF	TGTGCCAGCAGTGAATTTTCGGGACTCAAAGAGACCCAGTACTTC
TRBJ1-2	few	-	TRBV9	CASSQGQGVYGYTF	TGTGCCAGCAGCCAAGGTCAGGGTGTCTATGGCTACACCTTC
TRBJ1-1	once	-	TRBV20-1	CRPGRTEAFF	TGCAGGCCAGGGCGGACTGAAGCTTTCTTT
TRBJ1-5	once	TRBD1	TRBV25-1	CAIRGTDHNQPQHF	TGTGCCATCAGGGGGACAGACCACAATCAGCCCCAGCATTTT
TRBJ1-2	-	-	TRBV29-1	CSLDGSIVYGYTF	TGCAGCTTGGACGGATCTATCGTCTATGGCTACACCTTC
TRBJ2-5	-	-	TRBV9	CASSVGAKETQYF	TGTGCCAGCAGCGTAGGGGCGAAAGAGACCCAGTACTTC
TRBJ2-2	-	-	TRBV5-1	CASSSVVFGGELFF	TGCGCCAGCAGCTCCGTAGTATTTGGCGGGGAGCTGTTTTTT
TRBJ1-2	-	-	TRBV6-5	CASSYFARDASHSGYTF	TGTGCCAGCAGTTACTTCGCCCGGGACGCGTCCCACTCCGGCTACACCTTC
TRBJ2-7	-	-	TRBV5-4	CASSLDWEEQYF	TGTGCCAGCAGCTTGGACTGGGAGGAGCAGTACTTC
TRBJ1-4	-	-	TRBV10-3	CAIKPRRGEKLFF	TGTGCCATCAAGCCTCGGAGAGGAGAAAAACTGTTTTTT
TRBJ1-5	few	TRBD1	TRBV19	CASSTGTAPNQPQHF	TGTGCCAGTAGTACCGGGACAGCCCCGAATCAGCCCCAGCATTTT
TRBJ2-3	-	-	TRBV7-8	CASSLGVARTDTQYF	TGTGCCAGCAGCCTCGGGGTGGCTCGCACAGATACGCAGTATTTT